Each of the 31 T cell receptor beta chains below was sequenced from the same sample in a study of CXCR3-negative and CXCR3-positive naive CD8 T cells. Study-level findings and limits: Researchers report that CXCR3-positive naive cells carry more hydrophobic TRB CDR3s than CXCR3-negative naive cells.

These receptors' targets are unknown. The authors made the TRB cDNA libraries by 5' RACE using UMI labels. TCRdb re-called the 5' RACE reads; one entry per CDR3 protein, DNA not given. The sample holds several thousand distinct CDR3 sequences. Sequenced material: naive CXCR3+ CD8+ T cells from blood. Specified subset: CD45RO-CCR7+CD27+CD95- naive CD8+ T cells expressing CXCR3 (TNR3+). The receptors stem from a human donor in good health. Some clones in this sample may be carry-over from other donors' samples.

The chain has TRBV11-2 and TRBJ2-1. Germline values: CDR1 SGHAT, CDR2 FQNNGV. The CDR3 length is 13 residues. The chain's CDR3 is CASSLVPFNEQFF.

This chain uses TRBV3-1 with TRBJ2-4. Germline values: CDR1 LGHDT, CDR2 YNNKEL (reference sequence). The CDR3 loop spans 14 amino acids. The CDR3: CASSNQMGENIQYF.

The genes are TRBV7-9 and TRBJ2-2; checking the TCRdb D call of TRBD1 is not possible without DNA. There are 15 residues in the CDR3. Germline-derived CDR1 and CDR2 are SEHNR and FQNEAQ (reference sequence). The CDR3 sequence is CASSRGTTNTGELFF.

This clonotype is identified as medium-sized from frequency. CDR3 region: CASSTGLAGNTGELFF. The rearrangement uses TRBV7-2 and TRBJ2-2; TCRdb lists TRBD2, though no DNA is available to test this call. The CDR3 loop spans 16 amino acids. Germline assignment: CDR1 SGHTA and CDR2 FQGNSA.

This clonotype counts as medium-sized by frequency. The rearrangement joins TRBV18 to TRBJ1-1. Germline V gene lookup returns CDR1 KGHSH and CDR2 LQKENI. The CDR3 covers 12 residues. The CDR3 region is CASSPGTPEAFF.

The V call is TRBV29-1, the J call TRBJ2-7. Per the germline V gene, CDR1 is SQVTM and CDR2 is ANQGSEA. The CDR3 totals 12 residues. The CDR3 is CSALGASYEQYF.

Frequency places this clonotype as medium-sized (0.01 to 0.1%). V gene TRBV20-1 combines with J gene TRBJ2-7; TCRdb indicates TRBD1, and absent DNA this call remains unverified. This CDR3 is built from 14 residues. In germline, CDR1 is DFQATT, CDR2 SNEGSKA (reference sequence). The chain's CDR3 is CSARGGQGIYEQYF.

The rearrangement links TRBV14 to TRBJ2-7; TCRdb's assignment of TRBD1 cannot be checked, as there is no DNA. This CDR3 region has 15 residues. In germline, CDR1 is SGHDN, CDR2 FVKESK. CDR3 region: CASSQDSGVSYEQYF. Combining the CDR3 with reference TRBV14 and TRBJ2-7 gives the whole variable domain EAGVTQFPSHSVIEKGQTVTLRCDPISGHDNLYWYRRVMGKEIKFLLHFVKESKQDESGMPNNRFLAERTGGTYSTLKVQPAELEDSGVYFCASSQDSGVSYEQYFGPGTRLTVT.

According to its frequency, this clonotype is medium-sized (0.01 to 0.1%). This sequence joins TRBV20-1 and TRBJ1-1; the TCRdb call, TRBD1, lacks DNA for checking. The V gene's germline CDR1 is DFQATT and CDR2 SNEGSKA (reference sequence). This CDR3 contains 14 residues. This CDR3 is CSARGAGGDTEAFF.

The chain uses TRBV9 and TRBJ2-1; TCRdb designates TRBD1, a call that cannot be tested without DNA. The CDR3 has 15 amino acids. The germline gives CDR1 SGDLS, CDR2 YYNGEE. CDR3 sequence: CASSVVGQGTDEQFF.

The V and J genes are TRBV7-6 and TRBJ2-5. CDR1 and CDR2 from the germline V gene are SGHVS and FNYEAQ. The CDR3 has 15 residues. CDR3 loop: CASSLGTGFQETQYF.

The V call is TRBV12-3 or TRBV12-4, the J call TRBJ2-5; the TCRdb D gene call, TRBD1, has no DNA to confirm it. There are 15 residues in the CDR3. CDR3 region: CASSLSGQGPPTQYF.

The V call is TRBV29-1, the J call TRBJ2-1; TCRdb reports TRBD2, a call that lacks DNA to check it against. This CDR3 has 14 amino acids. Germline V lookup: CDR1 SQVTM, CDR2 ANQGSEA. CDR3 in amino acids: CSGALAESYNEQFF.

V usage is TRBV3-1 and J usage is TRBJ2-2; TCRdb names TRBD1, which stays unverified in the absence of DNA. Germline loops: CDR1 LGHDT, CDR2 YNNKEL (reference sequence). The CDR3 is 16 residues long. The CDR3 sequence is CASSSDSEGNTGELFF.

The chain combines TRBV21-1 with TRBJ2-7; TCRdb lists TRBD1, though no DNA is available to test this call. TRBV21-1 is a documented pseudogene. This CDR3 region has 18 residues. This CDR3 reads CASSQEEQGALLFYEQYF.

This clonotype is identified as medium-sized from frequency. The chain carries TRBV4-1 and TRBJ1-4; TCRdb names TRBD1, which stays unverified in the absence of DNA. CDR1 MGHRA and CDR2 YSYEKL come from the germline V gene. CDR3 length equals 17 residues. The chain's CDR3 is CASSHFGQGATNEKLFF.

The genes are TRBV5-1 and TRBJ2-1; without DNA, the TCRdb call of TRBD2 cannot be checked. The CDR3 is 17 residues long. Germline-derived CDR1 and CDR2 are SGHRS and YFSETQ. The CDR3 here is CASSLGLAGVPYNEQFF.

Frequency places this clonotype as medium-sized. The rearrangement joins TRBV7-9 to TRBJ2-1; the TRBD1 assignment by TCRdb is unverifiable without DNA. Germline CDR1 SEHNR, CDR2 FQNEAQ (reference sequence). The CDR3 totals 13 residues. The CDR3 loop reads CANPGSSYNEQFF.

This sequence joins TRBV20-1 and TRBJ2-7. Germline values: CDR1 DFQATT, CDR2 SNEGSKA (reference sequence). The CDR3 is 12 residues long. CDR3 region: CSARDRSYEQYF.

The chain recombines TRBV29-1 with TRBJ2-3; TCRdb lists TRBD2, though no DNA is available to test this call. CDR3 length: 14 amino acids. Germline V CDR1 and CDR2: SQVTM, ANQGSEA. This CDR3 reads CSVGGLAGGNTQYF.

The chain's CDR3 is CASSSSGPKNIQYF. The chain recombines TRBV28 with TRBJ2-4; the TRBD1 assignment by TCRdb is unverifiable without DNA. The CDR3 is 14 amino acids. Germline V lookup: CDR1 MDHEN, CDR2 SYDVKM. Combining the CDR3 with reference TRBV28 and TRBJ2-4 gives the whole variable domain DVKVTQSSRYLVKRTGEKVFLECVQDMDHENMFWYRQDPGLGLRLIYFSYDVKMKEKGDIPEGYSVSREKKERFSLILESASTNQTSMYLCASSSSGPKNIQYFGAGTRLSVL.

The chain recombines TRBV10-3 with TRBJ2-1. Per the germline V gene, CDR1 is ENHRY and CDR2 is SYGVKD. This CDR3 is 12 amino acids long. CDR3 in amino acids: CAISETLVEQFF.

The genes are TRBV7-3 and TRBJ2-1. There are 12 residues in the CDR3. Germline-derived CDR1 and CDR2 are SGHTA and FQGTGA. CDR3 loop: CASSLNGNEQFF.

The CDR3 sequence: CASSGAGDVYEQYF. This rearrangement joins TRBV2 to TRBJ2-7; TCRdb outputs TRBD1, but without DNA this stays unchecked. This CDR3 is built from 14 residues. Germline CDR1 and CDR2: SNHLY and FYNNEI.

Frequency places this clonotype as medium-sized. The chain uses TRBV20-1 and TRBJ2-7. The CDR3 sequence is 14 residues long. Germline CDR1 is DFQATT and CDR2 is SNEGSKA (reference sequence). This CDR3 reads CSAREVGGSYEQYF.

The chain uses TRBV6-6 and TRBJ1-1; TCRdb calls TRBD1, which cannot be checked without DNA. The CDR3 loop spans 14 amino acids. Germline V CDR1 and CDR2: MNHNY, SVGAGI (reference sequence). CDR3 protein: CASSYPGRDTEAFF.

This clonotype is deemed medium-sized (0.01 to 0.1%) by its frequency. The chain is built from TRBV7-8 and TRBJ1-5; checking the TCRdb D call of TRBD1 is not possible without DNA. Germline V gene lookup returns CDR1 SGHVS and CDR2 FQNEAQ. The CDR3 is 18 residues long. CDR3 region: CASSLSLLGSLSNQPQHF.

The gene calls are TRBV20-1 and TRBJ2-3. Germline V gene sequence: CDR1 DFQATT, CDR2 SNEGSKA (reference sequence). This CDR3 region has 13 residues. The CDR3 is CSATIWGTDTQYF.

The gene calls are TRBV6-5 and TRBJ2-1. The CDR3 sequence is 15 residues long. Germline V gene sequence: CDR1 MNHEY, CDR2 SVGAGI. The CDR3 loop reads CASRTTGSSYNEQFF.

CDR3 sequence: CASSHGSSYEQNF. The chain recombines TRBV28 with TRBJ2-7. Per germline, CDR1 MDHEN and CDR2 SYDVKM. The CDR3 loop spans 13 amino acids.

The gene calls are TRBV4-3 and TRBJ2-1; TCRdb calls TRBD1, which cannot be checked without DNA. Germline V lookup: CDR1 LGHNA, CDR2 YSLEER. This CDR3 region has 13 residues. The CDR3 reads CASSDGPAGTQFF.